Detailed here is one T cell receptor beta chain. This sample was included in a study of T cell responses to AZD1222 COVID-19 vaccine. The CDR3 contains 14 residues. After removal of 6 bases from V and 1 base from J, the junction contained 1 base not matched to a gene. Per germline, CDR1 ENHRY and CDR2 SYGVKD. Some clones are missing from TCRdb's copy, which holds only in-frame ones; the method was immunoSEQ multiplex PCR. The table has under 200,000 clones, about 92% seen once. The sample was peripheral blood, taken 28 days after the second AZD1222 dose. The chain combines TRBV10-3 with TRBJ1-4; the match to TRBD1 covers 8 bases. The source of this sequence is an adult who received the AZD1222 COVID-19 vaccine. The CDR3, as DNA: TGTGCCATCAGCGGACAGGGAACTAATGAAAAACTGTTTTTT. Its translation is CAISGQGTNEKLFF.